Listed below are T cell receptor beta chains from one sample, sequenced in a study of graft-versus-host responses after intestinal transplantation. These receptors' antigens are unknown. Method: immunoSEQ multiplex PCR; TCRdb's copy keeps in-frame clones and lacks some. Seen here are about 94,000 clones, 75% to 95% observed once, and the top ten hold around 0.53%. The sequencing used unstimulated CD8+ T cells sorted from spleen or lymph node cells, collected before intestinal transplant. The receptors derive from a human donor who received an intestinal transplant. Each CDR3 is given with its conserved first and last residue. D genes are given only for firm matches. Clone size is shown for a subset of rows, as once, few, many or a class of expanded clone.

>NA|13|TRBJ2-1|NA|TRBV30
TGTGCCTGGAGTGTACTCTCCTACAATGAGCAGTTCTTC
CAWSVLSYNEQFF
>NA|14|TRBJ2-3|once|TRBV4-1
TGCGCCAGCAGCCGAGCAACTAGCACAGATACGCAGTATTTT
CASSRATSTDTQYF
>NA|12|TRBJ2-1|medium-sized|TRBV18
TGTGCCAGCTCACCAGTACTCAATGAGCAGTTCTTC
CASSPVLNEQFF
>TRBD1|11|TRBJ1-2|NA|TRBV19
TGTGCCAGTAGTACAGGGGGCGGCTACACCTTC
CASSTGGGYTF
>NA|20|TRBJ1-5|NA|TRBV7-8
TGTGCCAGCAGCTTTGACAGAGAGAAATGGGTAGCCCCCGACAATCAGCCCCAGCATTTT
CASSFDREKWVAPDNQPQHF
>TRBD1|15|TRBJ1-2|NA|TRBV5-6
TGTGCCAGCAGCTTGAGTTCTTGGGGACAGTATGGCTACACCTTC
CASSLSSWGQYGYTF
>NA|16|TRBJ2-1|NA|TRBV4-1
TGCGCCAGCAGCCAACGTGACAGGAGCTCCTACAATGAGCAGTTCTTC
CASSQRDRSSYNEQFF
>TRBD2|16|TRBJ2-7|NA|TRBV7-8
TGTGCCAGCAGCTTATATGAAGGACTAGCGGGACACGAGCAGTACTTC
CASSLYEGLAGHEQYF
>NA|13|TRBJ2-7|NA|TRBV19
TGTGCCAGTAGTTGGGACAAGACCTACGAGCAGTACTTC
CASSWDKTYEQYF
>NA|15|TRBJ2-3|NA|TRBV30
TGTGCCTGGAGTATGAGCGGCGGGGCTACAGATACGCAGTATTTT
CAWSMSGGATDTQYF
>TRBD1|16|TRBJ1-2|NA|TRBV9
TGTGCCAGCAGCCCGCGAATGGGACAGGAGAACTATGGCTACACCTTC
CASSPRMGQENYGYTF
>TRBD1|15|TRBJ2-7|NA|TRBV7-9
TGTGCCAGCAGCTCATGGACAGGCGGTTTCTACGAGCAGTACTTC
CASSSWTGGFYEQYF
>NA|15|TRBJ1-5|few|TRBV5-6
TGTGCCAGCAGCTTGAACGGGGGGAGCAATCAGCCCCAGCATTTT
CASSLNGGSNQPQHF
>TRBD2|18|TRBJ2-3|NA|TRBV7-8
TGTGCCAGCAGCCAGACTAGCGGGAGGGGGGCTAGCACAGATACGCAGTATTTT
CASSQTSGRGASTDTQYF
>NA|13|TRBJ1-5|NA|TRBV10-3
TGTGCCATCAGTGATGGGGCTTATCAGCCCCAGCATTTT
CAISDGAYQPQHF
>TRBD2|13|TRBJ2-2|NA|TRBV11-2
TGTGCCAGCAGTTTTAGCGGGGCGGAGGAGCTGTTTTTT
CASSFSGAEELFF
>NA|15|TRBJ2-7|once|TRBV6-1
TGTGCCAGCAGTGAACAGCGTACCGAAGGCTACGAGCAGTACTTC
CASSEQRTEGYEQYF
>NA|14|TRBJ2-7|NA|TRBV18
TGTGCCAGCTCACCACCAGAGGGCCCCTACGAGCAGTACTTC
CASSPPEGPYEQYF
>NA|14|TRBJ2-3|NA|TRBV5-6
TGTGCGAGCACGGGGGACGGAGCCACAGATACGCAGTATTTT
CASTGDGATDTQYF
>NA|11|TRBJ2-7|NA|TRBV20-1
TGCAGTGCTAGCGGGGTCTACGAGCAGTACTTC
CSASGVYEQYF
>TRBD1|13|TRBJ2-7|NA|TRBV4-1
TGCGCCAGCAGCTGGGACAGGACTTACGAGCAGTACTTC
CASSWDRTYEQYF
>NA|13|TRBJ1-1|NA|TRBV4-1
TGCGCCAGCAGCCAAGCTACCGGGGTTGAAGCTTTCTTT
CASSQATGVEAFF
>TRBD1|12|TRBJ1-1|NA|TRBV30
TGTGCCTTGGACAGGTACAACACTGAAGCTTTCTTT
CALDRYNTEAFF
>TRBD1|13|TRBJ2-7|NA|TRBV29-1
TGCAGCGTTAGGACAGGCGAGAGCTACGAGCAGTACTTC
CSVRTGESYEQYF
>TRBD2|17|TRBJ2-5|NA|TRBV5-1
TGCGCCAGCAGCGGAGCTAGCGGGTGGAACCGCCCGGAGACCCAGTACTTC
CASSGASGWNRPETQYF
>TRBD2|16|TRBJ2-2|NA|TRBV9
TGTGCCAGCAGCGTAGAGACTAGCGGGGACACCGGGGAGCTGTTTTTT
CASSVETSGDTGELFF
>TRBD2|16|TRBJ2-1|NA|TRBV7-8
TGTGCCAGCAGCTTAGGTTTCGCGGGAGCTAGCAATGAGCAGTTCTTC
CASSLGFAGASNEQFF
>NA|17|TRBJ1-1|NA|TRBV12-5
TGTGCTAGTGGTTTGGAGATTCAACACCCAATGAACACTGAAGCTTTCTTT
CASGLEIQHPMNTEAFF
>TRBD1|16|TRBJ1-5|few|TRBV5-6
TGTGCCAGCAGCTTGGGCCCAGGGGGAACCAATCAGCCCCAGCATTTT
CASSLGPGGTNQPQHF
>TRBD1|16|TRBJ2-5|NA|TRBV5-1
TGCGCCAGCAGCACCCCCGGGACAGGGGAGCAAGAGACCCAGTACTTC
CASSTPGTGEQETQYF
>NA|13|TRBJ2-7|NA|TRBV15
TGTGCCACCGCAACGGTTAGCTCCTACGAGCAGTACTTC
CATATVSSYEQYF
>TRBD1|14|TRBJ2-5|NA|TRBV30
TGTGCCTGGAAAACCGGGACAGGGTCTCAGACCCAGTACTTC
CAWKTGTGSQTQYF
>TRBD2|14|TRBJ2-1|NA|TRBV9
TGTGCCAGCAGCGTTGGACTAGCGGGAAGAGAGCAGTTCTTC
CASSVGLAGREQFF
>NA|16|TRBJ2-5|NA|TRBV30
TGTGCCTGGAGTGAAGGGTTTGACGGGGTTCTTGAGACCCAGTACTTC
CAWSEGFDGVLETQYF
>TRBD1|13|TRBJ1-1|NA|TRBV27
TGTGCCAGCAGTTCTTGGGGGACAGCGGGAGCTTTCTTT
CASSSWGTAGAFF
>NA|14|TRBJ2-7|NA|TRBV11-2
TGTGCCAGCAGCTTACGCCCCACAGACTACGAGCAGTACTTC
CASSLRPTDYEQYF
>TRBD1|16|TRBJ2-7|NA|TRBV2
TGTGCCAGCAGTGCTAGGATACAGGGGCCCCTCTACGAGCAGTACTTC
CASSARIQGPLYEQYF
>NA|14|TRBJ2-7|NA|TRBV5-6
TGTGCCAGCAGTCCTGACCCGGGAGATTACGAGCAGTACTTC
CASSPDPGDYEQYF
>NA|15|TRBJ1-1|NA|TRBV6-5
TGTGCCAGCAGAACTACCGGGACCGGGGGGACTGAAGCTTTCTTT
CASRTTGTGGTEAFF
>NA|14|TRBJ1-1|NA|TRBV4-1
TGCGCCAGCAGCCAACAGGGGACGAACACTGAAGCTTTCTTT
CASSQQGTNTEAFF
>NA|14|TRBJ1-1|few|TRBV19
TGTGCCAGTAGAGTCGACACACAGAACACTGAAGCTTTCTTT
CASRVDTQNTEAFF
>NA|12|TRBJ2-3|NA|TRBV7-6
TGTGCCAGCAGCTCCCTCACAGATACGCAGTATTTT
CASSSLTDTQYF
>NA|16|TRBJ2-3|NA|TRBV5-1
TGCGCCAGCAGCTTGGTTTCCGGGGGGCGGTCAGATACGCAGTATTTT
CASSLVSGGRSDTQYF
>NA|12|TRBJ2-1|NA|TRBV27
TGTGCCAGCATGAGGGGGGGGAATGAGCAGTTCTTC
CASMRGGNEQFF
>NA|13|TRBJ2-7|NA|TRBV7-2
TGTGCCAGCAGCTTGGGCCCAGGGTACGAGCAGTACTTC
CASSLGPGYEQYF
>NA|13|TRBJ2-7|NA|TRBV19
TGTGCCAGTAGTCCCACCAGGGCCTACGAGCAGTACTTC
CASSPTRAYEQYF
>TRBD2|17|TRBJ2-1|once|TRBV5-4
TGTGCCAGCAGCTCGGAAACTAGCGGGACGGGTTACAATGAGCAGTTCTTC
CASSSETSGTGYNEQFF
>NA|15|TRBJ2-3|NA|TRBV27
TGTGCCAGCAGTTTATCGGGGGGTAGCACAGATACGCAGTATTTT
CASSLSGGSTDTQYF
>NA|15|TRBJ1-4|NA|TRBV6-1
TGTGCCAGCAGTGTCCAGGGATGGCAGAATGAAAAACTGTTTTTT
CASSVQGWQNEKLFF
>NA|13|TRBJ2-7|NA|TRBV30
TGTGCCTGGAGTGAGGGGGGGAGGTACGAGCAGTACTTC
CAWSEGGRYEQYF
>NA|16|TRBJ1-6|NA|TRBV7-2
TGTGCCAGCAGCCCCAGGCCCTCCGAATATAATTCACCCCTCCACTTT
CASSPRPSEYNSPLHF
>TRBD2|14|TRBJ2-7|NA|TRBV5-4
TGTGCCAGCAGCTTGGGAACTAGCGGGTACGAGCAGTACTTC
CASSLGTSGYEQYF
>TRBD1|15|TRBJ2-1|NA|TRBV27
TGTGCCAGCAGTTCACAGGGGGGTTCCTACAATGAGCAGTTCTTC
CASSSQGGSYNEQFF